In this sample, the clone carrying this T cell receptor beta chain turned up many times. Its antigen is as yet unknown. These data belong to a study of CD8 T cells in ankylosing spondylitis. Study observations and caveats: Certain motif variants had earlier been reported in reactive arthritis synovial fluid and blood. In peripheral blood, disease-linked CD8+ clones occurred at relatively low frequencies.

Germline lookup yields CDR1 SGHAT and CDR2 FQNNGV. This CDR3 spans 16 amino acids. V lost 7 bases to trimming and J lost 0 bases, with 15 bases between them. Libraries of TCR beta came from quantitative 5'-RACE with molecular barcodes. TCRdb independently ran MiXCR on the 5' RACE reads; one entry per CDR3 protein. The data hold 100,000 to 150,000 distinct CDR3 sequences, with over 6% observed a single time. This clonotype was sampled from a male donor with ankylosing spondylitis or in good health (not recorded which). Sequenced input: blood, either unsorted or a sorted T cell fraction (not recorded which). The rearrangement uses TRBV11-2 and TRBJ1-4, with D unresolved. DNA of the CDR3: TGTGCCAGCACCCCGGGCGGAGCCCCAACTAATGAAAAACTGTTTTTT. Translated: CASTPGGAPTNEKLFF.